The 20 T cell receptor beta chains below come from one sample, sequenced in a study of CD8+CD57+ T cells in acquired aplastic anemia. CDR3 and TCR beta VDJ profiling relied on a genomic DNA template. One entry per CDR3 protein, called by TCRdb with MiXCR from the reads. The repertoire includes some 190,000 distinct CDR3 sequences, less than 55% of them detected once, and approximately 2.9% sits in the top ten. Sequenced sample: sorted CD4+, CD8+, or CD8+CD57+ T cells (not recorded which) from PBMCs. Receptor source: a human donor in good health.

The table lists this clonotype with a count of one. The V call is TRBV27, the J call TRBJ2-4; no reliable D call. The CDR3 is made up of 16 amino acids. In germline, CDR1 is MNHEY, CDR2 SMNVEV (reference sequence). Trimming cost V 5 bases and J 0 bases, with 14 bases left between them. The CDR3 DNA follows: TGTGCCAGCAGTCATGAGAAGTATCGAGCCAAAAACATTCAGTACTTC. This translates into CASSHEKYRAKNIQYF.

This sequence joins TRBV24-1 and TRBJ2-7; D remains unclear. Trimming shortened V by 11 bases and J by 0 bases, and 7 bases separated the two germline ends. CDR1 is KGHDR, CDR2 SFDVKD, per germline. The CDR3 has 11 amino acids. The CDR3 protein is CAITPSYEQYF. DNA for the CDR3: TGTGCCATCACCCCCTCCTACGAGCAGTACTTC.

This clonotype was counted ten times or more. This chain uses TRBV4-3 with TRBJ2-3; TRBD1 might be the D (5 bases). The V and J ends lost 0 bases and 2 bases respectively, with 9 bases between them. CDR1 LGHNA and CDR2 YSLEER come from the germline V gene. The CDR3 contains 15 residues. The CDR3 loop is CASSQERQYTDTQYF. CDR3 nucleotide sequence: TGCGCCAGCAGCCAAGAGCGACAGTACACAGATACGCAGTATTTT.

A note on this clonotype: The CDR3 end shows no conserved phenylalanine or tryptophan, and so a read error is likely. The chain combines TRBV14 with TRBJ2-7, with no clear D. Germline V gives CDR1 SGHDN, CDR2 FVKESK. CDR3 length: 12 amino acids. V was pared by 5 bases and J by 3 bases, with 8 bases between. The CDR3 spells CASSGDGYEQYL. CDR3 bases: TGTGCCAGCAGCGGCGACGGCTACGAGCAGTACCTC.

This chain joins TRBV10-3 and TRBJ2-7; 9 nucleotides agree with TRBD1. Germline CDR1 is ENHRY and CDR2 is SYGVKD. V was clipped by 6 bases and J by 1 base; unmatched bases: 4. The CDR3 covers 14 residues. CDR3 sequence (DNA): TGTGCCATCAGCTTCGGACAGGGGTCCTACGAGCAGTACTTC. Translating gives CAISFGQGSYEQYF.

This clonotype was seen more than once but under ten times. V and J are TRBV20-1 and TRBJ2-5, with TRBD1 as a possible D gene (5 bases). The V end lost 6 bases, the J end lost 2 bases, and 19 bases lay between the germline ends. The CDR3 length is 15 residues. Germline loops: CDR1 DFQATT, CDR2 SNEGSKA (reference sequence). CDR3 in DNA: TGCAGTGCCCTATCCCCGACAGATACTCAAGAGACCCAGTACTTC. It specifies CSALSPTDTQETQYF.

CDR3 sequence: CASKEGWVDEQYF. CDR3 coding DNA: TGCGCCAGCAAGGAGGGATGGGTCGACGAGCAGTACTTC. The chain couples TRBV10-2 to TRBJ2-7; TRBD2 is a possible D gene (6 bases). Trimming cost V 7 bases and J 5 bases, with 15 bases left between them. Germline V gives CDR1 WSHSY, CDR2 SAAADI. The CDR3 covers 13 residues.

V usage is TRBV11-2 and J usage is TRBJ2-1, with 7 bases matching TRBD2. Germline V gene data show CDR1 as SGHAT and CDR2 as FQNNGV. The trim removed 6 bases at V and 15 bases at J, leaving 11 bases unmatched. This CDR3 comprises 12 residues. DNA of the CDR3: TGTGCCAGCAGTTTCCGGGAGGCCCGGGGGTTCTTC. It codes for CASSFREARGFF.

The rearrangement links TRBV9 to TRBJ2-1; 10 bases map to TRBD2. Losses at the gene ends were 0 bases for V and 5 bases for J; bases not matched to a gene: 5. Germline assignment: CDR1 SGDLS and CDR2 YYNGEE. The CDR3 is 16 amino acids. The DNA of the CDR3 is TGTGCCAGCAGCGTAGGGCTAGCGGGAGTCCACAATGAGCAGTTCTTC. This sequence encodes CASSVGLAGVHNEQFF.

The chain combines TRBV4-1 with TRBJ2-7, with no clear D. V lost 0 bases and J lost 2, with 17 bases in between. Germline-derived CDR1 and CDR2 are MGHRA and YSYEKL. This CDR3 region has 17 residues. CDR3 protein: CASSQDMVLGTTYEQYF. In nucleotides, the CDR3 is TGCGCCAGCAGCCAAGATATGGTTTTGGGCACTACCTACGAGCAGTACTTC.

The J gene is TRBJ2-3, the V gene TRBV11-2; TRBD1 matches 7 bases. J gave up 2 bases and V 0 bases, and 11 bases lay outside the gene matches. This CDR3 is 18 amino acids long. Germline values: CDR1 SGHAT, CDR2 FQNNGV. CDR3 in DNA: TGTGCCAGCAGCTTAGACCTATTGGGGGACAGCTTCACAGATACGCAGTATTTT. It codes for CASSLDLLGDSFTDTQYF.

V usage is TRBV12-3 or TRBV12-4 and J usage is TRBJ1-6; D unresolved. Trimming left V 2 bases short and J 7 bases short, with 6 bases between. The CDR3 length is 13 residues. CDR3 region: CASSLTRNSPLHF. Written as DNA, the CDR3 is TGTGCCAGCAGTTTAACGCGGAATTCACCCCTCCACTTT.

This clonotype was counted many times. This chain joins TRBV2 and TRBJ2-7; D might be TRBD2 (6 bases). This CDR3 contains 14 residues. The V gene's germline CDR1 is SNHLY and CDR2 FYNNEI. V lost 5 bases and J lost 3, with 14 bases in between. In DNA, the CDR3 is TGTGCCAGCAGTTTGGGACTCGGAAACTACGAGCAGTACTTC. Translating it yields CASSLGLGNYEQYF.

This clonotype has only a few counts. This chain uses TRBV18 with TRBJ2-7, with D possibly called TRBD1 or TRBD2 (5 bases each). V gave up 4 bases and J gave up 0 bases, with 19 bases separating them. The CDR3 covers 17 residues. Germline values: CDR1 KGHSH, CDR2 LQKENI. CDR3 residues: CASSRLSRTGLSYEQYF. The CDR3 DNA sequence: TGTGCCAGCTCACGACTAAGTCGAACAGGCCTCTCCTACGAGCAGTACTTC.

V usage is TRBV12-3 or TRBV12-4 and J usage is TRBJ1-4; D is undetermined. The CDR3 contains 13 residues. V was pared by 2 bases and J by 5 bases, with 6 bases between. The CDR3, as DNA: TGTGCCAGCAGTTTAAGATTGAATGAAAAACTGTTTTTT. Translation gives CASSLRLNEKLFF.

The chain combines TRBV12-3 or TRBV12-4 with TRBJ2-3; D unresolved. The CDR3 is made up of 14 amino acids. With 3 bases removed from V and 5 bases from J, the gap between germline ends came to 12 bases. The CDR3 bases are TGTGCCAGCAGTTTCCGGGCAGTGGGAGATACGCAGTATTTT. This codes for CASSFRAVGDTQYF.

About this clonotype: This clone may be a read error of a much larger clone one base away. As the CDR3 is not closed by the conserved phenylalanine or tryptophan, this likely results from a read error. This chain links TRBV28 with TRBJ1-6; D call uncertain. The CDR3 extends over 11 amino acids. Germline CDR1 is MDHEN and CDR2 is SYDVKM. V lost 11 bases and J 8 bases, leaving 10 bases between the germline ends. The CDR3 bases are TGTGCCCGCGATCCCTATTCACCCCTCCACCTT. Its translation is CARDPYSPLHL.

This clonotype was seen many times. The chain links TRBV2 to TRBJ1-5; D perhaps matches TRBD1 (5 bases). The germline gives CDR1 SNHLY, CDR2 FYNNEI. The CDR3 loop spans 14 amino acids. V lost 6 bases and J lost 1, with 10 bases in between. The CDR3: CASRRGESNQPQHF. In DNA form, the CDR3 reads TGTGCCAGCAGGCGGGGGGAAAGCAATCAGCCCCAGCATTTT.

The rearrangement links TRBV7-9 to TRBJ2-7, with 10 bases aligning to TRBD1. J lost 4 bases, V lost 2 bases, and 8 bases had no gene match. The germline V gene encodes CDR1 SEHNR and CDR2 FQNEAQ (reference sequence). CDR3 size: 16 residues. This CDR3 is CASSLIETGGNYEQYF. In DNA, the CDR3 is TGTGCCAGCAGCTTAATCGAGACAGGGGGCAATTACGAGCAGTACTTC.

This clonotype came up many times. The junction and the germline gene differ at one end; a read error may be behind it. This sequence joins TRBV9 and TRBJ2-5, with TRBD2 matching 10 bases. CDR3 length: 15 amino acids. Germline V gene sequence: CDR1 SGDLS, CDR2 YYNGEE. The CDR3 DNA sequence: TGTGCCAGCAGCGCTAGCGGGAGAGGGGAAGAGGCCCAGTACTTC. Translated, it gives CASSASGRGEEAQYF.